This T cell receptor (beta chain) stems from a study of glioma-infiltrating T cells after dendritic cell vaccination. Overall study: The vaccine used monocyte-derived dendritic cells pulsed overnight with autologous tumor lysate. Three intradermal dendritic cell vaccine injections were given every two weeks.

General study results and limits: Complete blood and tumor specimen sets were limited to few patients. Survival was not directly related to TCR clonality in these patients.

Germline assignment: CDR1 LNHDA and CDR2 SQIVND (reference sequence). V dropped 4 bases and J dropped 6; count of bases not matched to a gene: 4. The CDR3 has 14 amino acids. Turning to this clone: Antigen unknown.

Repertoires were generated with immunoSEQ multiplex PCR, while TCRdb's copy carries only in-frame clones and drops some. The sample shows about 92,000 clones, under 90% of them seen only once. The V and J genes are TRBV19 and TRBJ2-7; 12 nucleotides align to TRBD2. The sequencing used blood, collected before dendritic cell vaccination. The origin of this receptor is a human donor with glioblastoma. CDR3 sequence reads: CASSTSGRVGEQYF. In DNA form, the CDR3 reads TGTGCCAGTAGTACTAGCGGGAGGGTGGGCGAGCAGTACTTC.